A single sample is the source of the 2 T cell receptor beta chains below, sequenced in a study of molecular identifiers for immune sequencing clone quantification. TCRdb itself ran the PCR reads through MiXCR, one entry per CDR3 protein. The table lists about 510,000 distinct CDR3 sequences, over 20% of them singletons. Sequencing used naive CD8+ T cells from blood, with Jurkat cell RNA spiked in. The subset is: FACS-sorted CD8+CD4-CCR7+CD45RA+ naive T cells. The receptors shown here come from a human donor in good health. Some libraries in this study had Jurkat cell RNA spiked in.

The table lists this clonotype with many counts. The rearrangement uses TRBV12-3 or TRBV12-4 and TRBJ2-6; possible D gene TRBD1, 5 bases. This CDR3 has 16 amino acids. The V and J ends lost 5 bases and 0 bases respectively, with 11 bases between them. In DNA, the CDR3 is TGTGCCAGCAGTCAAGCTAGGGGCTCTGGGGCCAACGTCCTGACTTTC. Translated, it gives CASSQARGSGANVLTF.

This clonotype was seen only once. The V call is TRBV2, the J call TRBJ2-3; D unclear. The J call may not be correct, given that the DNA end is closer to TRBJ1-5. Germline assignment: CDR1 SNHLY and CDR2 FYNNEI. The CDR3 consists of 15 residues. Written as DNA, the CDR3 is TGTGCCAGCAGCGGACCTAGCGGGTACACAGATACGCAGCATTTT. Its translation is CASSGPSGYTDTQHF.